The sequence of this T cell receptor beta chain was determined in a study of blood T cell repertoires in COVID-19. V dropped 6 bases and J dropped 3; count of bases not matched to a gene: 11. There are 16 residues in the CDR3. Looked up from germline, CDR1 is MNHEY and CDR2 is SVGEGT. Methods used by the authors: Quantification of nucleated cells was approximated via reference gene primer amplification. Clones were sequenced by immunoSEQ multiplex PCR, and TCRdb holds only the in-frame ones, with some missing. Clonal size and the V and J genes are those of that table, whereas D and trimming came from the DNA. The data show about 350,000 clones, 70% to 90% seen once.

The sequence derives from a woman aged 55 to 70 with COVID-19, enrolled during active disease. V gene TRBV6-2 or TRBV6-3 combines with J gene TRBJ2-1; 7 bases align to TRBD2. Material for sequencing was peripheral blood. The CDR3 DNA follows: TGTGCCAGCAGCCCCTGGGGGACTACCAACTACAATGAGCAGTTCTTC. Its translation: CASSPWGTTNYNEQFF.